Presented here are 19 T cell receptor beta chains from one specimen sequenced in a study of cytotoxic CD8 clonotypes in ibrutinib-treated CLL. Some clones are missing from TCRdb's copy, which holds only in-frame ones; the method was immunoSEQ multiplex PCR. The data hold approximately 130,000 clones, with 84% observed a single time. Specimen: PBMCs, collected after 24 months of ibrutinib treatment. The receptors come from a human donor with chronic lymphocytic leukemia.

This clone was detected once. The CDR3 spells CASSPQTSGVGEQFF. In DNA, the CDR3 is TGCGCCAGCAGCCCCCAGACTAGCGGGGTAGGTGAGCAGTTCTTC. The chain recombines TRBV5-1 with TRBJ2-1, with 11 bases fitting TRBD2. The ends lost 4 bases at V and 9 bases at J; junction bases unmatched: 9. Per the germline V gene, CDR1 is SGHRS and CDR2 is YFSETQ. The CDR3 is made up of 15 amino acids.

Only a few counts were recorded for this clone. The chain joins TRBV7-9 to TRBJ1-2; 9 bases align to TRBD1. The trim removed 3 bases at V and 8 bases at J, leaving 7 bases unmatched. The CDR3 totals 14 residues. Per the germline V gene, CDR1 is SEHNR and CDR2 is FQNEAQ (reference sequence). CDR3 region: CASSLADRGRGYTF. The CDR3 DNA sequence: TGTGCCAGCAGCTTGGCGGACAGGGGCCGAGGCTACACCTTC.

The chain joins TRBV19 to TRBJ1-2; a possible D gene is TRBD1 (5 bases). This CDR3 is built from 15 residues. V was trimmed by 5 bases and J by 2 bases, leaving 15 bases between them. Germline CDR1 and CDR2: LNHDA and SQIVND (reference sequence). This CDR3 reads CASSSGGSGNYGYTF. The DNA for the CDR3 is TGTGCCAGTAGTTCAGGAGGGTCAGGGAACTATGGCTACACCTTC.

CDR3 DNA sequence: TGTGCCTGGAGTCCCAGTCCAAATGAAAAACTGTTTTTT. It is translated as CAWSPSPNEKLFF. The rearrangement uses TRBV30 and TRBJ1-4; D call uncertain. The CDR3 spans 13 residues. V was clipped by 2 bases and J by 5 bases, with 9 bases between them. Germline CDR1 and CDR2: GTSNPN and SVGIG (reference sequence).

This clone appeared a single time. This rearrangement joins TRBV7-3 to TRBJ2-7; D gene uncertain. Germline CDR1 SGHTA, CDR2 FQGTGA. Trimming cost V 2 bases and J 5 bases, with 10 bases left between them. The CDR3 has 13 amino acids. This CDR3 reads CASSLGSANEQYF. Written as DNA, the CDR3 is TGTGCCAGCAGCTTAGGGTCCGCAAACGAGCAGTACTTC.

This chain links TRBV7-6 with TRBJ2-1, with 7 bases that match TRBD1. CDR3 size: 15 residues. CDR1 and CDR2 from the germline V gene are SGHVS and FNYEAQ. The junction had 11 bases not matched to a gene; V was cut back by 5 bases and J by 7 bases. The CDR3 here is CASSQAAGGGNEQFF. CDR3 DNA: TGTGCCAGCAGCCAGGCGGCAGGGGGTGGGAATGAGCAGTTCTTC.

The CDR3 loop reads CASSLVARARSETQYF. CDR3 nucleotide sequence: TGCGCCAGCAGCTTGGTTGCCAGGGCAAGATCGGAGACCCAGTACTTC. The chain combines TRBV5-1 with TRBJ2-5; D perhaps matches TRBD1 (5 bases). The CDR3 loop spans 16 amino acids. Trimming pared 0 bases from V and 5 bases from J, leaving 17 bases between. Germline CDR1 is SGHRS and CDR2 is YFSETQ.

The chain recombines TRBV5-1 with TRBJ1-2; no clear D. Trimming took off 0 bases at V and 8 bases at J, with 8 bases between the two ends. The CDR3 has 12 residues. The germline gives CDR1 SGHRS, CDR2 YFSETQ. The CDR3 DNA is TGCGCCAGCAGCTTGGGGGGATTGGGCTACACCTTC. Translation gives CASSLGGLGYTF.

The V call is TRBV4-3, the J call TRBJ2-1, with a weak D call TRBD1 (6 bases). The CDR3 has 16 residues. Germline assignment: CDR1 LGHNA and CDR2 YSLEER. Trimming took off 0 bases at V and 5 bases at J, with 14 bases between the two ends. CDR3 loop: CASSQDRGLVHNEQFF. Here the CDR3 DNA reads TGCGCCAGCAGCCAAGACAGGGGCTTGGTGCACAATGAGCAGTTCTTC.

This clone has only a few counts. The rearrangement links TRBV5-8 to TRBJ1-6; 12 nucleotides line up with TRBD1. J was trimmed by 8 bases and V by 0 bases; bases with no gene match: 6. This CDR3 has 17 residues. Germline V gene lookup returns CDR1 SGHTS and CDR2 YDEGEE. CDR3: CASSLGDRGHQDSPLHF. CDR3 DNA: TGTGCCAGCAGCTTGGGGGACAGGGGGCATCAGGATTCACCCCTCCACTTT.

V usage is TRBV5-1 and J usage is TRBJ2-7, with 10 bases matching TRBD1. The length of the CDR3 is 15 residues. J was trimmed by 3 bases and V by 4 bases; bases with no gene match: 7. The germline V gene has CDR1 SGHRS and CDR2 YFSETQ. The CDR3 sequence is CASSAPDRGNYEQYF. The CDR3 region has the DNA TGCGCCAGCAGCGCACCGGACAGGGGGAACTACGAGCAGTACTTC.

Regarding this clone: An end of the junction differs from the germline gene, which may be a read error. The V and J genes are TRBV6-1 and TRBJ2-7; TRBD2 matches at 9 bases. Germline CDR1 and CDR2: MNHNS and SASEGT. This CDR3 has 15 residues. The CDR3 spells CASTESLAGTLEQYF. DNA of the CDR3: TGTGCCAGCACTGAAAGCCTAGCGGGGACTCTCGAGCAGTACTTC.

This clone has just a few counts. This chain connects TRBV5-6 to TRBJ2-3, with 9 bases aligning to TRBD1. V shed 4 bases and J 2 bases; nucleotides not matched to a gene: 14. CDR1 is SGHDT and CDR2 is YYEEEE in the germline V gene. CDR3 length: 18 amino acids. The CDR3 sequence is CASSKRGDRVGVTDTQYF. The CDR3, as DNA: TGTGCCAGCAGCAAGAGGGGGGACAGGGTCGGGGTCACAGATACGCAGTATTTT.

The V and J genes are TRBV9 and TRBJ2-1; weak D call: TRBD1 (6 bases). The CDR3 covers 14 residues. CDR1 SGDLS and CDR2 YYNGEE come from the germline V gene. The ends were cut back, 4 bases at V and 9 bases at J, with 17 bases in the middle. CDR3 region: CASSSFKGVGEQFF. CDR3 coding DNA: TGTGCCAGCAGCTCCTTCAAGGGGGTAGGTGAGCAGTTCTTC.

This clone was seen only a few times. The CDR3, as DNA: TGTGCCAGCAGTCGGACAGGGGATGGTGGCGCTTTCTTT. Translation: CASSRTGDGGAFF. The J gene is TRBJ1-1, the V gene TRBV6-1; 9 bases are shared with TRBD1. V shed 5 bases, J shed 11 bases, and the junction held 9 bases outside the gene matches. The germline gives CDR1 MNHNS, CDR2 SASEGT. The CDR3 length is 13 residues.

The chain is built from TRBV19 and TRBJ2-5; unclear D gene. V shed 3 bases and J shed 0 bases, with 5 bases lying between them. The CDR3 spans 13 residues. The germline CDR1 and CDR2 sequences are LNHDA and SQIVND (reference sequence). This CDR3 reads CASSIGYQETQYF. DNA of the CDR3: TGTGCCAGTAGTATCGGGTACCAAGAGACCCAGTACTTC. Based on the CDR3 plus reference TRBV19 and TRBJ2-5, the full variable domain is DGGITQSPKYLFRKEGQNVTLSCEQNLNHDAMYWYRQDPGQGLRLIYYSQIVNDFQKGDIAEGYSVSREKKESFPLTVTSAQKNPTAFYLCASSIGYQETQYFGPGTRLLVL.

The chain recombines TRBV7-9 with TRBJ2-2; 9 bases fit TRBD1. Germline loops: CDR1 SEHNR, CDR2 FQNEAQ (reference sequence). The CDR3 sequence is 15 residues long. The trim removed 5 bases at V and 7 bases at J, leaving 8 bases unmatched. The CDR3 nucleotides read TGTGCCAGCAGCCCCCGGACAGGGGTGAGCGGGGAGCTGTTTTTT. Its protein is CASSPRTGVSGELFF.

CDR3 in DNA: TGTGCCAGTAGTATCAACAGGGGCACTGAAGCTTTCTTT. This encodes CASSINRGTEAFF. The V call is TRBV19, the J call TRBJ1-1; 7 bases match TRBD1. Germline V gene data show CDR1 as LNHDA and CDR2 as SQIVND (reference sequence). J was trimmed by 4 bases and V by 3 bases; bases with no gene match: 2. The CDR3 consists of 13 residues.

The chain is built from TRBV9 and TRBJ2-1; TRBD1 matches at 7 bases. V lost 4 bases and J lost 5; bases outside the gene matches: 9. Germline V lookup: CDR1 SGDLS, CDR2 YYNGEE. The CDR3 extends over 15 amino acids. CDR3 sequence: CASSLTGTVDNEQFF. The DNA for the CDR3 is TGTGCCAGCAGCCTCACCGGGACAGTCGACAATGAGCAGTTCTTC.